These T cell receptor beta chains were read from a single sample in a study of blood T cells in healthy people across ages. A single record per CDR3 protein comes from TCRdb applying MiXCR to the 5' RACE reads. The sample holds roughly 730,000 distinct CDR3 sequences, more than 55% seen once. The sample comprised blood. The source is a man aged 35 to 55 in good health. The CDR3 runs from the conserved cysteine through the conserved F or W. D genes are given only for firm matches. Only some rows state a clone size, as once, few, many or a class for expanded clones.

v_gene	abundance	d_gene	j_gene	CDR3nt	CDR3aa
TRBV12-5	-	TRBD2	TRBJ2-5	TGTGCTAGTGGTGGACTAGCGGGAGTCCTTGGGGAGACCCAGTACTTC	CASGGLAGVLGETQYF
TRBV6-5	many	TRBD2	TRBJ2-3	TGTGCCAGCAGGCGTACCGGGACTAGCAACGCAGATACGCAGTATTTT	CASRRTGTSNADTQYF
TRBV11-2	-	-	TRBJ2-7	TGCGCCAGCAGCTTACCTAGTATCCGAAAAACGGTGGGAGAGCAGTCCTACGAGCAGTACTTC	CASSLPSIRKTVGEQSYEQYF
TRBV28	-	TRBD1	TRBJ1-6	TGTGCCAGCAGTCCCATTGCCCATTTCCGGGACAGAAGTAATTCACCCCTCCACTTT	CASSPIAHFRDRSNSPLHF
TRBV12-3/TRBV12-4	-	-	TRBJ2-5	TGTGCCAGCAGCCCTGGTGGGGGGCGCGCGGAGACCCAGTACTTC	CASSPGGGRAETQYF
TRBV7-9	-	TRBD2	TRBJ2-1	TGTGCCAGCAGCTTAGTTCCCCTCGGAGCGGGAGCCTACAATGAGCAGTTCTTC	CASSLVPLGAGAYNEQFF
TRBV28	-	TRBD2	TRBJ2-3	TGTGCCAGCGCCTCAGCGGGAGGCCATAGAGTCGATACGCAGTATTTT	CASASAGGHRVDTQYF
TRBV5-1	-	TRBD2	TRBJ2-7	TGCGCCAGCAGCGATAAACTAGCGGGAGAGGGCTACGAGCAGTACTTC	CASSDKLAGEGYEQYF
TRBV29-1	-	TRBD2	TRBJ2-3	TGCAGCGTTGAAGTCGGGGGGAGCACAGATACGCAGTATTTT	CSVEVGGSTDTQYF
TRBV6-5	few	-	TRBJ2-5	TGTGCCAGCAGTTACTCGACCCAGTACTTC	CASSYSTQYF
TRBV24-1	-	TRBD1	TRBJ2-3	TGTGCCACCAGTGATGGGGACAGGGGCACAGATACGCAGTATTTT	CATSDGDRGTDTQYF
TRBV2	-	-	TRBJ1-2	TGTGCCAGCACCCTGAGGGTTTCTGGCTACACCTTC	CASTLRVSGYTF
TRBV20-1	-	-	TRBJ2-5	TGCAGTGCTAGAGGGCCGATGGTGGGGTTTTGGGAGACCCAGTACTTC	CSARGPMVGFWETQYF
TRBV7-2	-	-	TRBJ1-1	TGTGCCAGCAGCAGAGGGGGACCCATGAACACTGAAGCTTTCTTT	CASSRGGPMNTEAFF
TRBV14	-	-	TRBJ2-7	TGTGCCAGCAGTCTTAAGCAGGGGCCGGTCTACGAGCAGTACTTC	CASSLKQGPVYEQYF
TRBV9	-	-	TRBJ2-2	TGTGCCAGCAGCGGGGGGGCGAACACCGGGGAGCTGTTTTTT	CASSGGANTGELFF
TRBV27	few	-	TRBJ2-7	TGTGCCAGCAGTCCGGGCGGGGGCAGTAGCGACGAGCAGTACTTC	CASSPGGGSSDEQYF
TRBV7-2	few	TRBD2	TRBJ2-5	TGTGCCAGCAGCTTAAGCGGGACCAACTTAGAGGATTATGCGGAGACCCAGTACTTC	CASSLSGTNLEDYAETQYF